These T cell receptor beta chains were read from a single sample in a study of shared clonotypes between healthy human individuals. Data came from immunoSEQ multiplex PCR; TCRdb stores just in-frame clones and leaves some out. The table has around 480,000 clones, over 60% seen once. Sequences were obtained from PBMCs. These receptors all stem from a woman in her thirties or forties in good health. Some clones in this sample may be carry-over from other donors' samples. Both conserved end residues are part of each CDR3. A D gene is named only where the DNA matches it firmly. A row's size may be missing; if present it is once, few, many or a size class.

len	d_gene	abundance	v_gene	j_gene	CDR3aa	CDR3nt
11	NA	NA	TRBV29-1	TRBJ1-3	CSVAGVGAIYF	TGCAGCGTTGCGGGGGTTGGGGCCATATATTTT
16	TRBD2	few	TRBV7-8	TRBJ2-1	CASSFLLAGDNNEQFF	TGTGCCAGCAGCTTCCTCCTAGCGGGAGACAACAATGAGCAGTTCTTC
13	NA	NA	TRBV28	TRBJ1-6	CASTGNPDSPLHF	TGTGCCAGCACCGGGAACCCAGATTCACCCCTCCACTTT
17	TRBD1	NA	TRBV19	TRBJ2-2	CASSLFGTGGRAGELFF	TGTGCCAGTAGTCTATTCGGGACAGGGGGTAGGGCCGGGGAGCTGTTTTTT
12	NA	few	TRBV19	TRBJ2-5	CASSIDRETQYF	TGTGCCAGTAGTATAGATCGGGAGACCCAGTACTTC
12	NA	NA	TRBV9	TRBJ2-3	CASSLTGDTQYF	TGTGCCAGCAGCCTCACGGGGGATACGCAGTATTTT
13	NA	few	TRBV5-1	TRBJ1-4	CASSQGSNEKLFF	TGCGCCAGCAGCCAGGGTAGCAATGAAAAACTGTTTTTT
14	NA	NA	TRBV25-1	TRBJ2-5	CASTDREAQETQYF	TGTGCCAGCACCGACAGGGAGGCCCAAGAGACCCAGTACTTC
14	TRBD2	NA	TRBV18	TRBJ2-5	CASSPYGTSETQYF	TGTGCCAGCTCACCATACGGGACTAGTGAGACCCAGTACTTC
14	TRBD1	NA	TRBV19	TRBJ2-5	CASSNRGQGETQYF	TGTGCCAGTAGTAACAGGGGGCAGGGAGAGACCCAGTACTTC
15	NA	NA	TRBV7-9	TRBJ2-2	CATSSRVGDTGELFF	TGTGCCACCAGCTCGAGGGTGGGGGACACCGGGGAGCTGTTTTTT
15	TRBD1	NA	TRBV28	TRBJ1-6	CASSQGGRGQSPLHF	TGTGCCAGCTCCCAAGGGGGCAGGGGGCAATCACCCCTCCACTTT
17	TRBD2	NA	TRBV5-1	TRBJ2-7	CASSLARQVGTSGSQYF	TGCGCCAGCAGCTTGGCGCGACAGGTCGGGACTAGCGGGAGTCAGTACTTC
13	NA	NA	TRBV6-6	TRBJ2-7	CASSPPYLYEQYF	TGTGCCAGCAGCCCACCCTACCTCTACGAGCAGTACTTC